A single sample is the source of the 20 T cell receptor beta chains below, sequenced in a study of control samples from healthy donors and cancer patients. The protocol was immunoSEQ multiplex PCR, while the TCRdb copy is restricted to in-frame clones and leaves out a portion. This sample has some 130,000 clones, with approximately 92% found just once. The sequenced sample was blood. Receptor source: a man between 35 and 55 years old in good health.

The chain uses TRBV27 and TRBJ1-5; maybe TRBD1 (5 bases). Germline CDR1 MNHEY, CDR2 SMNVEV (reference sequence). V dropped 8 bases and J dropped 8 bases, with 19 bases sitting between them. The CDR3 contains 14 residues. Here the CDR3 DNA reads TGTGCCAGCGGCAGTGGGTACTTGGGGGAGCCCCAGCATTTT. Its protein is CASGSGYLGEPQHF.

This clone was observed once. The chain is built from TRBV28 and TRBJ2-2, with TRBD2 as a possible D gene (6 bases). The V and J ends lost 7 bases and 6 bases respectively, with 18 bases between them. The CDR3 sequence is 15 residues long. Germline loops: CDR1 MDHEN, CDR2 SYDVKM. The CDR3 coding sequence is TGTGCCAGCAAAACCTGGGACTTCTTGGCCGGGGAGCTGTTTTTT. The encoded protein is CASKTWDFLAGELFF.

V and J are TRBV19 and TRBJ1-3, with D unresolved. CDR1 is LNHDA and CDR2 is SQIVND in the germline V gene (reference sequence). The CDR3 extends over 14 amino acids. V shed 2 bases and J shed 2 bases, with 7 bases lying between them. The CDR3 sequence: CASSIYQTGNTIYF. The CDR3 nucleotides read TGTGCCAGTAGTATATACCAGACTGGAAACACCATATATTTT.

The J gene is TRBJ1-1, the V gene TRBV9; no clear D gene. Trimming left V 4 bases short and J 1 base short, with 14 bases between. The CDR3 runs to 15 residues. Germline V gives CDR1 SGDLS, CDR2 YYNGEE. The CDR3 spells CASSLTSNTNTEAFF. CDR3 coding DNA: TGTGCCAGCAGCTTGACATCCAATACGAACACTGAAGCTTTCTTT.

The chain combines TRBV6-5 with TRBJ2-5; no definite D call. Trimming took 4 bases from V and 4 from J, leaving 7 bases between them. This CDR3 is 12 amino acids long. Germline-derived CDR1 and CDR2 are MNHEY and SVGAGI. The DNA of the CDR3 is TGTGCCAGCAGTTGGGTGTCAGAGACCCAGTACTTC. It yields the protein CASSWVSETQYF.

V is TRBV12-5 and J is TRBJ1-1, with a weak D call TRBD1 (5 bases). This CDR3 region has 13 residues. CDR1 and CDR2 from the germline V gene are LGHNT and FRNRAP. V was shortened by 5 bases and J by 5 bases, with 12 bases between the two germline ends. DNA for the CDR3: TGTGCTAGTGGTGGGGCGGGGGGAACTGAAGCTTTCTTT. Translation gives CASGGAGGTEAFF.

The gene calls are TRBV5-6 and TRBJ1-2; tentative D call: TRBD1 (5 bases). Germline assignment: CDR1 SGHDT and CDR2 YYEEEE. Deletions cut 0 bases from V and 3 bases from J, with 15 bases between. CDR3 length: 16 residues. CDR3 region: CASSLAWDAADYGYTF. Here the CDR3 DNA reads TGTGCCAGCAGCTTGGCGTGGGACGCCGCTGACTATGGCTACACCTTC.

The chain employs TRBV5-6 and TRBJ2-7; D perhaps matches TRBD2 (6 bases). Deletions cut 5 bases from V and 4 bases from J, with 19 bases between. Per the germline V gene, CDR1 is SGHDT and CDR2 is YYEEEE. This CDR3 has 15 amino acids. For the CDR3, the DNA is TGTGCCAGCAGTGAATTTTCTGGGCTAGCGTACGAGCAGTACTTC. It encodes CASSEFSGLAYEQYF.

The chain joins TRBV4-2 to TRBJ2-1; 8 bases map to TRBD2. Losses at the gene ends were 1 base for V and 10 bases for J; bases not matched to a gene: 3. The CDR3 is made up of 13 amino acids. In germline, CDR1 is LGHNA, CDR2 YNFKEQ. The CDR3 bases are TGTGCCAGCAGCCAAGTTGGCGGGGGGGAGCAGTTCTTC. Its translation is CASSQVGGGEQFF.

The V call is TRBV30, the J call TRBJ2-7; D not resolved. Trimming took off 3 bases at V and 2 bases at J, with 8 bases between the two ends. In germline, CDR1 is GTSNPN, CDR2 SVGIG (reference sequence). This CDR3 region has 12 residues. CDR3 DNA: TGTGCCTGGAGCGCTGACACCTACGAGCAGTACTTC. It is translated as CAWSADTYEQYF. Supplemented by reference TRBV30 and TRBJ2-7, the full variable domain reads SQTIHQWPATLVQPVGSPLSLECTVEGTSNPNLYWYRQAAGRGLQLLFYSVGIGQISSEVPQNLSASRPQDRQFILSSKKLLLSDSGFYLCAWSADTYEQYFGPGTRLTVT.

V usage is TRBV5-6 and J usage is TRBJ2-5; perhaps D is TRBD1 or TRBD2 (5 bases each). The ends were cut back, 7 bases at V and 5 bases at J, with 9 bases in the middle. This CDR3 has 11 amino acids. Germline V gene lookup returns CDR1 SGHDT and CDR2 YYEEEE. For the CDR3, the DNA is TGTGCCAGCGGGGGTCCCGAGACCCAGTACTTC. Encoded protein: CASGGPETQYF.

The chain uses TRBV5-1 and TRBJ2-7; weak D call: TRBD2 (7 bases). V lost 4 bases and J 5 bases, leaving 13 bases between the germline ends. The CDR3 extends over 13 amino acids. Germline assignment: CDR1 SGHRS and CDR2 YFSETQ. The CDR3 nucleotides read TGCGCCAGCAGCCCTGGGGGGGCCCACGAGCAGTACTTC. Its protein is CASSPGGAHEQYF.

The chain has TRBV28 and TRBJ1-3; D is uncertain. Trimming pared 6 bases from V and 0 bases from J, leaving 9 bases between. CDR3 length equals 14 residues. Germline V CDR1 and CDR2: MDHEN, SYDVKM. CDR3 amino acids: CASRTTNSGNTIYF. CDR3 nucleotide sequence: TGTGCCAGCAGGACCACGAACTCTGGAAACACCATATATTTT.

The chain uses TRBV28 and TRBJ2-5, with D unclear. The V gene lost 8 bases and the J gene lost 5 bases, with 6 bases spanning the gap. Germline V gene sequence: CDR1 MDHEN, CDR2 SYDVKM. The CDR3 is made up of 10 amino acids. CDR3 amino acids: CASGRETQYF. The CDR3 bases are TGTGCCAGCGGTAGGGAGACCCAGTACTTC.

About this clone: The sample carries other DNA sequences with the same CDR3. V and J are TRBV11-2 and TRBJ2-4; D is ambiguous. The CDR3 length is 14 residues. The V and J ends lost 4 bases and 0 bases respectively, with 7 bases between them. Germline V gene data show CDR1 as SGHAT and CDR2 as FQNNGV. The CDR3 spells CASSSRLAKNIQYF. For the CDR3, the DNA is TGTGCCAGCAGCTCCCGACTAGCCAAAAACATTCAGTACTTC.

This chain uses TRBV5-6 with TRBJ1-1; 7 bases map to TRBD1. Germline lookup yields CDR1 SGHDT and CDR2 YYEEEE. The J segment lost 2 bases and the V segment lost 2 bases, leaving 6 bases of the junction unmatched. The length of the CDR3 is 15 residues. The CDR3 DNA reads TGTGCCAGCAGCTTCCGGGACAGACTTAACACTGAAGCTTTCTTT. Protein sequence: CASSFRDRLNTEAFF. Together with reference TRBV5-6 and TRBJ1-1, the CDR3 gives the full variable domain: DAGVTQSPTHLIKTRGQQVTLRCSPKSGHDTVSWYQQALGQGPQFIFQYYEEEERQRGNFPDRFSGHQFPNYSSELNVNALLLGDSALYLCASSFRDRLNTEAFFGQGTRLTVV.

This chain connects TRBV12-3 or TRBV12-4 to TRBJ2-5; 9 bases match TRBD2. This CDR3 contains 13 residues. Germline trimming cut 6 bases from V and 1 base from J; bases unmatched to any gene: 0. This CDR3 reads CASRTSGQETQYF. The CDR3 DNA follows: TGTGCCAGCAGGACTAGCGGCCAAGAGACCCAGTACTTC.

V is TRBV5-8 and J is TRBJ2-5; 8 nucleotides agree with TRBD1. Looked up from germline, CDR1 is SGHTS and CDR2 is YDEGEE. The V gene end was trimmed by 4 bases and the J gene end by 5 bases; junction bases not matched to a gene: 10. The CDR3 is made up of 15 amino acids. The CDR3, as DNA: TGTGCCAGCAGCGCGGGACAGGCGGGAATGGAGACCCAGTACTTC. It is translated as CASSAGQAGMETQYF.

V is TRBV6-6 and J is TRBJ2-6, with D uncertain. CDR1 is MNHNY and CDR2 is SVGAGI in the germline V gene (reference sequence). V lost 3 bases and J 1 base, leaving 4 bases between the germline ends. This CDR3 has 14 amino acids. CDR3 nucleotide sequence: TGTGCCAGCAGTTATTTTTCTGGGGCCAACGTCCTGACTTTC. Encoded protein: CASSYFSGANVLTF.

This chain's CDR3 is CATSRDGGVYNEQFF. The CDR3 region has the DNA TGTGCCACCAGCAGAGACGGGGGGGTATACAATGAGCAGTTCTTC. This chain connects TRBV15 to TRBJ2-1; 8 bases agree with TRBD2. J gave up 4 bases and V 0 bases, and 2 bases lay outside the gene matches. CDR1 LNHNV and CDR2 YYDKDF come from the germline V gene (reference sequence). The CDR3 spans 15 residues.